A single sample gave rise to the 30 T cell receptor beta chains below, sequenced in a study of T cell changes during pregnancy in multiple sclerosis. TCRdb's copy holds only in-frame clones and misses some; the assay was immunoSEQ multiplex PCR. The data hold 40,000 to 45,000 clones, with approximately 92% observed a single time. The input for sequencing was CD4+ T cells from peripheral blood mononuclear cells, taken in the first trimester of pregnancy. The receptors derive from a female donor with multiple sclerosis, enrolled in a pregnancy study.

The V call is TRBV6-5, the J call TRBJ2-7; D perhaps matches TRBD2 (6 bases). V lost 2 bases and J 6 bases, leaving 14 bases between the germline ends. The CDR3 is 14 amino acids. Germline CDR1 MNHEY, CDR2 SVGAGI. The CDR3 nucleotides read TGTGCCAGCAGTTACGGGCGGGACGTCGGCGAGCAGTACTTC. It codes for CASSYGRDVGEQYF.

This chain connects TRBV11-2 to TRBJ1-2; D unclear. The CDR3 has 13 residues. V was cut by 4 bases and J by 3 bases, with 9 bases left in between. Germline V CDR1 and CDR2: SGHAT, FQNNGV. In nucleotides, the CDR3 is TGTGCCAGCAGCTATGAGGTGGACTATGGCTACACCTTC. Protein: CASSYEVDYGYTF. Full variable domain (missing parts from reference TRBV11-2 and TRBJ1-2): EAGVAQSPRYKIIEKRQSVAFWCNPISGHATLYWYQQILGQGPKLLIQFQNNGVVDDSQLPKDRFSAERLKGVDSTLKIQPAKLEDSAVYLCASSYEVDYGYTFGSGTRLTVV.

The chain is built from TRBV18 and TRBJ2-7; 10 bases are shared with TRBD1. V trimming: 2 bases; J trimming: 2 bases; junction bases outside the gene matches: 0. The germline V gene has CDR1 KGHSH and CDR2 LQKENI. CDR3 length: 14 amino acids. CDR3 sequence: CASSPGTGAYEQYF. Written as DNA, the CDR3 is TGTGCCAGCTCACCAGGGACAGGGGCCTACGAGCAGTACTTC.

J is TRBJ2-7 and V is TRBV2; 10 bases match TRBD1. The CDR3 spans 13 residues. J gave up 5 bases and V 10 bases, and 8 bases lay outside the gene matches. The germline gives CDR1 SNHLY, CDR2 FYNNEI. This chain's CDR3 is CATLGQGRDEQYF. The CDR3 DNA follows: TGTGCCACCTTGGGACAGGGGAGAGACGAGCAGTACTTC.

V and J are TRBV7-6 and TRBJ1-6, with TRBD1 as a possible D gene (6 bases). The germline V gene encodes CDR1 SGHVS and CDR2 FNYEAQ. V lost 4 bases to trimming and J lost 8 bases, with 9 bases between them. The length of the CDR3 is 13 residues. The CDR3 reads CASSSRQDSPLHF. In nucleotides, the CDR3 is TGTGCCAGCAGCTCGAGACAGGATTCACCCCTCCACTTT. Drawing the rest from reference TRBV7-6 and TRBJ1-6, the complete variable domain is GAGVSQSPRYKVTKRGQDVALRCDPISGHVSLYWYRQALGQGPEFLTYFNYEAQQDKSGLPNDRFSAERPEGSISTLTIQRTEQRDSAMYRCASSSRQDSPLHFGNGTRLTVT.

The chain recombines TRBV6-5 with TRBJ1-6; D ambiguous. CDR1 is MNHEY and CDR2 is SVGAGI in the germline V gene. Trimming removed 0 bases at V and 10 bases at J, with 13 bases between. This CDR3 spans 15 amino acids. CDR3 in DNA: TGTGCCAGCAGTTACTCTAGGACTTTATCCTCACCCCTCCACTTT. Amino acids: CASSYSRTLSSPLHF.

This clone was counted once. J is TRBJ2-7 and V is TRBV5-5, with 9 positions matching TRBD1. Trimming took 1 base from V and 4 from J; bases not matched to a gene: 3. The CDR3 sequence is 14 residues long. Germline V gives CDR1 SGHKS, CDR2 YYEKEE (reference sequence). The CDR3 reads CASSLLGTGYEQYF. The CDR3 region has the DNA TGTGCCAGCAGCTTGCTCGGGACAGGGTACGAGCAGTACTTC. The full variable domain, its missing parts supplied by reference TRBV5-5 and TRBJ2-7, is DAGVTQSPTHLIKTRGQQVTLRCSPISGHKSVSWYQQVLGQGPQFIFQYYEKEERGRGNFPDRFSARQFPNYSSELNVNALLLGDSALYLCASSLLGTGYEQYFGPGTRLTVT.

The rearrangement links TRBV5-1 to TRBJ1-1; no firm D call. The CDR3 loop spans 14 amino acids. Trimming left V 0 bases short and J 2 bases short, with 8 bases between. The germline CDR1 and CDR2 sequences are SGHRS and YFSETQ. The CDR3 nucleotides are TGCGCCAGCAGCTTGGGAACATTAAACACTGAAGCTTTCTTT. Amino acid sequence: CASSLGTLNTEAFF.

V is TRBV28 and J is TRBJ2-1; TRBD2 is a possible D gene (5 bases). In germline, CDR1 is MDHEN, CDR2 SYDVKM. The CDR3 covers 16 residues. V lost 7 bases and J lost 1, with 17 bases in between. The CDR3 sequence is CASTSRSAGSYNEQFF. As DNA, the CDR3 is TGTGCCAGCACCTCCAGATCGGCGGGTTCCTACAATGAGCAGTTCTTC.

The genes are TRBV11-2 and TRBJ1-4, with 7 bases lining up with TRBD1. V dropped 4 bases and J dropped 7; count of bases not matched to a gene: 6. The CDR3 runs to 14 residues. In germline, CDR1 is SGHAT, CDR2 FQNNGV. The chain's CDR3 is CASSYTGESEKLFF. CDR3 nucleotides: TGTGCCAGCAGCTATACAGGGGAAAGTGAAAAACTGTTTTTT. Together with reference TRBV11-2 and TRBJ1-4, the CDR3 gives the full variable domain: EAGVAQSPRYKIIEKRQSVAFWCNPISGHATLYWYQQILGQGPKLLIQFQNNGVVDDSQLPKDRFSAERLKGVDSTLKIQPAKLEDSAVYLCASSYTGESEKLFFGSGTQLSVL.

This chain joins TRBV18 and TRBJ2-6; maybe TRBD2 (5 bases). Germline CDR1 reads KGHSH; CDR2 reads LQKENI. V lost 3 bases, J lost 0 bases, and 6 bases lay in between. CDR3 length: 15 residues. The CDR3 nucleotides read TGTGCCAGCTCACCCCGGGACTCTGGGGCCAACGTCCTGACTTTC. Its translation is CASSPRDSGANVLTF. Full variable domain (missing parts from reference TRBV18 and TRBJ2-6): NAGVMQNPRHLVRRRGQEARLRCSPMKGHSHVYWYRQLPEEGLKFMVYLQKENIIDESGMPKERFSAEFPKEGPSILRIQQVVRGDSAAYFCASSPRDSGANVLTFGAGSRLTVL.

The chain couples TRBV14 to TRBJ2-1; 7 bases match TRBD2. Trimming took 11 bases from V and 3 from J; bases not matched to a gene: 10. The CDR3 totals 14 residues. Per the germline V gene, CDR1 is SGHDN and CDR2 is FVKESK. The CDR3 bases are TGTGCCGCCCCGGGAGCGGGATACTACAATGAGCAGTTCTTC. Translated: CAAPGAGYYNEQFF.

This clone was observed a handful of times. The chain combines TRBV2 with TRBJ2-1; 7 nucleotides line up with TRBD2. V was pared by 6 bases and J by 3 bases, with 8 bases of the junction left unmatched. This CDR3 is built from 15 residues. CDR1 and CDR2 (germline): SNHLY, FYNNEI. CDR3 sequence reads: CASRTAGVGYNEQFF. CDR3 nucleotides: TGTGCCAGCAGGACCGCGGGAGTGGGCTACAATGAGCAGTTCTTC.

This sequence joins TRBV13 and TRBJ1-1, with D unresolved. The ends were cut back, 1 base at V and 10 bases at J, with 16 bases in the middle. CDR3 length: 14 residues. Germline CDR1 and CDR2: PRHDT and FYEKMQ (reference sequence). The CDR3 DNA reads TGTGCCAGCAGCTTAGAGGCCACCCGGGAGGGAGCTTTCTTT. This sequence encodes CASSLEATREGAFF.

V usage is TRBV10-3 and J usage is TRBJ2-1, with 14 bases lining up with TRBD2. V gave up 3 bases and J gave up 7 bases; unmatched junction bases: 11. This CDR3 contains 18 residues. Germline-derived CDR1 and CDR2 are ENHRY and SYGVKD. In DNA form, the CDR3 reads TGTGCCATCAGTGAAGGGACTAGCGGGAGTAAAATTGGGAATGAGCAGTTCTTC. Its protein is CAISEGTSGSKIGNEQFF.

This chain links TRBV7-2 with TRBJ2-4; 7 nucleotides agree with TRBD1. V lost 5 bases and J lost 9; bases outside the gene matches: 10. The CDR3 extends over 14 amino acids. Germline V lookup: CDR1 SGHTA, CDR2 FQGNSA. The CDR3 sequence is CASSQTGARGIQYF. In DNA form, the CDR3 reads TGTGCCAGCAGCCAAACAGGGGCTCGGGGCATTCAGTACTTC.

This clone came up a few times. V gene TRBV19 combines with J gene TRBJ1-1, with D unresolved. This CDR3 comprises 13 residues. The V end lost 5 bases, the J end lost 10 bases, and 17 bases lay between the germline ends. The germline CDR1 and CDR2 sequences are LNHDA and SQIVND (reference sequence). CDR3 residues: CASSDRGSQVAFF. The CDR3 DNA sequence: TGTGCCAGTAGTGATCGAGGTTCTCAAGTAGCTTTCTTT.

This clone is a singleton in its sample. The V and J genes are TRBV4-2 and TRBJ2-7; TRBD2 is a possible D gene (5 bases). The V end was cut by 1 base, the J end by 3 bases, with 10 bases between. The CDR3 extends over 14 amino acids. Germline CDR1 and CDR2: LGHNA and YNFKEQ. The DNA for the CDR3 is TGTGCCAGCAGCCAAGCCGAAGCGGTCTACGAGCAGTACTTC. Its translation: CASSQAEAVYEQYF.

The chain combines TRBV7-2 with TRBJ2-7; the match to TRBD1 covers 9 bases. This CDR3 has 14 amino acids. V shed 4 bases and J 3 bases; nucleotides not matched to a gene: 4. Germline lookup yields CDR1 SGHTA and CDR2 FQGNSA. As DNA, the CDR3 is TGTGCCAGCAGCTACAGGGGGCTTGGCTACGAGCAGTACTTC. Its protein product is CASSYRGLGYEQYF.

The chain has TRBV7-3 and TRBJ2-5; D may be TRBD1 (6 bases). The length of the CDR3 is 15 residues. Germline V gene lookup returns CDR1 SGHTA and CDR2 FQGTGA. V shed 5 bases and J shed 1 base, with 14 bases lying between them. This CDR3 reads CASSHGDTFQETQYF. The CDR3 nucleotides read TGTGCCAGCAGCCACGGGGACACCTTCCAAGAGACCCAGTACTTC.

This rearrangement joins TRBV28 to TRBJ1-2; 11 bases are a match to TRBD1. J lost 4 bases, V lost 5 bases, and 12 bases had no gene match. The CDR3 spans 17 residues. Germline lookup yields CDR1 MDHEN and CDR2 SYDVKM. This CDR3 reads CASSRPGQGGRGYGYTF. CDR3 bases: TGTGCCAGCAGTAGACCGGGACAGGGGGGCCGAGGCTATGGCTACACCTTC.

CDR3 coding DNA: TGTGCCAGCAGTCCTCAGTCCGGGGAGCTGTTTTTT. Amino acid sequence: CASSPQSGELFF. The V and J genes are TRBV2 and TRBJ2-2; the D is unclear. Germline CDR1 and CDR2: SNHLY and FYNNEI. Trimming pared 5 bases from V and 6 bases from J, leaving 7 bases between. The CDR3 has 12 amino acids. The full variable domain, its missing parts supplied by reference TRBV2 and TRBJ2-2, is EPEVTQTPSHQVTQMGQEVILRCVPISNHLYFYWYRQILGQKVEFLVSFYNNEISEKSEIFDDQFSVERPDGSNFTLKIRSTKLEDSAMYFCASSPQSGELFFGEGSRLTVL.

The gene calls are TRBV2 and TRBJ2-5, with D possibly matching TRBD2 (6 bases). CDR1 SNHLY and CDR2 FYNNEI come from the germline V gene. V was cut by 4 bases and J by 3 bases, with 15 bases left in between. The CDR3 sequence is 15 residues long. The CDR3 DNA follows: TGTGCCAGCAGTGGAACGGGGCTAGCGAAAGAGACCCAGTACTTC. It translates to CASSGTGLAKETQYF.

V and J are TRBV11-2 and TRBJ2-1; weak D call: TRBD2 (5 bases). Germline V gene sequence: CDR1 SGHAT, CDR2 FQNNGV. CDR3 length: 11 residues. V lost 4 bases, J lost 11 bases, and 9 bases lay in between. This chain's CDR3 is CASSWTGKQFF. The DNA for the CDR3 is TGTGCCAGCAGCTGGACGGGAAAGCAGTTCTTC.

The CDR3 region is CASSLRPGAGDNTEAFF. For the CDR3, the DNA is TGTGCCAGCAGTTTACGTCCAGGGGCGGGGGATAACACTGAAGCTTTCTTT. The V and J genes are TRBV28 and TRBJ1-1; possible D gene TRBD1, 6 bases. The V and J ends lost 2 bases and 2 bases respectively, with 18 bases between them. This CDR3 is built from 17 residues. CDR1 MDHEN and CDR2 SYDVKM come from the germline V gene.

The chain employs TRBV9 and TRBJ2-7; no clear D gene. Trimming shortened V by 0 bases and J by 3 bases, and 13 bases separated the two germline ends. Germline CDR1 and CDR2: SGDLS and YYNGEE. The length of the CDR3 is 15 residues. CDR3 DNA sequence: TGTGCCAGCAGCGTAGTTTTCCTCAAGAGCTACGAGCAGTACTTC. Its protein product is CASSVVFLKSYEQYF.

The chain employs TRBV5-1 and TRBJ1-3; TRBD1 might be the D (5 bases). CDR1 and CDR2 from the germline V gene are SGHRS and YFSETQ. V lost 0 bases, J lost 4 bases, and 5 bases lay in between. The CDR3 is made up of 13 amino acids. CDR3 bases: TGCGCCAGCAGCTTGGGACAGGGAAACACCATATATTTT. This codes for CASSLGQGNTIYF.

This chain uses TRBV2 with TRBJ2-2; no firm D call. Trimming took 5 bases from V and 5 from J, leaving 12 bases between them. CDR1 is SNHLY, CDR2 FYNNEI, per germline. CDR3 length: 14 amino acids. CDR3 region: CASSPTQVTGELFF. CDR3 sequence (DNA): TGTGCCAGCAGTCCCACCCAGGTTACCGGGGAGCTGTTTTTT.

The gene calls are TRBV5-4 and TRBJ2-7; tentatively, D is TRBD2 (5 bases). Trimming left V 0 bases short and J 2 bases short, with 6 bases between. Germline V gene lookup returns CDR1 SGHNT and CDR2 YYREEE (reference sequence). The CDR3 spans 13 residues. The CDR3 sequence is CASSLGRTYEQYF. The CDR3 coding sequence is TGTGCCAGCAGCTTGGGGAGGACCTACGAGCAGTACTTC.

The chain has TRBV6-5 and TRBJ2-7; 7 bases line up with TRBD1. V shed 6 bases, J shed 5 bases, and the junction held 13 bases outside the gene matches. This CDR3 region has 15 residues. CDR1 is MNHEY, CDR2 SVGAGI, per germline. The CDR3 nucleotides are TGTGCCAGCAGACCCTCAGGGGGTGCCCTCCACGAGCAGTACTTC. Translation: CASRPSGGALHEQYF.